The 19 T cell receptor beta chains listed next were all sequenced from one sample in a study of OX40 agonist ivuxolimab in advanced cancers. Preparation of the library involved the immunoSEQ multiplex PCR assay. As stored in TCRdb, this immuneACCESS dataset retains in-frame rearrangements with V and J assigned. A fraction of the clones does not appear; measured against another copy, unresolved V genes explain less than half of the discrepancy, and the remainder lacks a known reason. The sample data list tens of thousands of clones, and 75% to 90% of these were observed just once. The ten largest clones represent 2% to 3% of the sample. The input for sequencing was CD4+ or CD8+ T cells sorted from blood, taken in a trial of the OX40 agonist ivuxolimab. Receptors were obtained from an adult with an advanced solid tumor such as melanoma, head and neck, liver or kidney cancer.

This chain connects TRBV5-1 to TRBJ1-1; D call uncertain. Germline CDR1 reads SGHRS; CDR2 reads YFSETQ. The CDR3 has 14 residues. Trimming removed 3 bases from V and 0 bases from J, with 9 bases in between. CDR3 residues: CASSSGVMNTEAFF. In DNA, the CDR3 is TGCGCCAGCAGCTCAGGAGTAATGAACACTGAAGCTTTCTTT.

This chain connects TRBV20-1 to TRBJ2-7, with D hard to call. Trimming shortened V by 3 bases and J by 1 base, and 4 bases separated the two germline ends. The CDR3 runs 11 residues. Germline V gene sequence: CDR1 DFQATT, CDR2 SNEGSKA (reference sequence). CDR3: CSASPSYEQYF. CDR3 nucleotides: TGCAGTGCTAGTCCGTCCTACGAGCAGTACTTC.

The CDR3 bases are TGTGCCAGCAGTGAAAATAAATGGGGGGCGGTCCCTGGCTACACCTTC. Protein sequence: CASSENKWGAVPGYTF. The gene calls are TRBV6-1 and TRBJ1-2, with D maybe TRBD1 (6 bases). V lost 2 bases, J lost 7 bases, and 20 bases lay in between. CDR1 and CDR2 (germline): MNHNS, SASEGT. This CDR3 comprises 16 residues.

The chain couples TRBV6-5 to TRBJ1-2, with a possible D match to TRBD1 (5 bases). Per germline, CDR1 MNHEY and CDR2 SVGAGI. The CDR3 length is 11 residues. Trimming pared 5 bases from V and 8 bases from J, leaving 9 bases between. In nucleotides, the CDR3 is TGTGCCAGCAGTACGGGGGACGGCTACACCTTC. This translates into CASSTGDGYTF.

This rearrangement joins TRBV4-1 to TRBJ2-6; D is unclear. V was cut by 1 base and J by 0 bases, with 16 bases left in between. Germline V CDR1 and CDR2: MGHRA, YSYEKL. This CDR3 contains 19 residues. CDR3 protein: CASSQVGLQERSGANVLTF. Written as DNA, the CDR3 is TGCGCCAGCAGCCAAGTGGGATTACAAGAACGCTCTGGGGCCAACGTCCTGACTTTC.

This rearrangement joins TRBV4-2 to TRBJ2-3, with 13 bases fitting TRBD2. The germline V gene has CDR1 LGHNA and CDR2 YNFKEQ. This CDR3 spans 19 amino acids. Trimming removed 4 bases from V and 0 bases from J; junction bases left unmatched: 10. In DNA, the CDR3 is TGTGCCAGCAGCCCACTTACTAGCGGGGGGGCGGGTAGCACAGATACGCAGTATTTT. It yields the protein CASSPLTSGGAGSTDTQYF.

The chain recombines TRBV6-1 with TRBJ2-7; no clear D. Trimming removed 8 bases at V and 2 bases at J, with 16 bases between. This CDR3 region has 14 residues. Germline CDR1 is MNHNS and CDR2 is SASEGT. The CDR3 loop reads CASVPARATYEQYF. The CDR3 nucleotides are TGTGCCAGCGTTCCGGCTAGGGCGACCTACGAGCAGTACTTC.

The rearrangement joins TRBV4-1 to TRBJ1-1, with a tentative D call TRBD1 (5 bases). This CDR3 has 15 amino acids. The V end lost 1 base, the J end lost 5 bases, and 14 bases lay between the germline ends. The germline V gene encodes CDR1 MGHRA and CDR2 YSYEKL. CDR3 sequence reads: CASSQAGFPETEAFF. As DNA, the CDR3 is TGCGCCAGCAGCCAAGCAGGGTTTCCGGAGACTGAAGCTTTCTTT.

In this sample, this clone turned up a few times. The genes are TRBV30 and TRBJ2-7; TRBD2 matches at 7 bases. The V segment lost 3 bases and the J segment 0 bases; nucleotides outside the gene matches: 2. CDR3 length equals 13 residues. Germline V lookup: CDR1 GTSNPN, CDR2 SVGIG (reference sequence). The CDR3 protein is CAWRGGSSYEQYF. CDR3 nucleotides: TGTGCCTGGAGGGGGGGGAGCTCCTACGAGCAGTACTTC.

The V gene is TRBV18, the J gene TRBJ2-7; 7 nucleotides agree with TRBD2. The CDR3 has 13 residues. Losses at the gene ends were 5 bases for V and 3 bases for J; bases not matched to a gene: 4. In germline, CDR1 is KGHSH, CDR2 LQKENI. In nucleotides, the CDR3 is TGTGCCAGCTCAAGGGAGGGTGGCTACGAGCAGTACTTC. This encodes CASSREGGYEQYF.

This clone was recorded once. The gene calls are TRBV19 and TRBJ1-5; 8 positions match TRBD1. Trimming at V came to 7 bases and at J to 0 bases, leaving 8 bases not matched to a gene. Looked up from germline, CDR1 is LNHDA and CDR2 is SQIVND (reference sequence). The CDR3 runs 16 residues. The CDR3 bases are TGTGCCAGTATCCTAAACAGGGGGGTTAGCAATCAGCCCCAGCATTTT. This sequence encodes CASILNRGVSNQPQHF.

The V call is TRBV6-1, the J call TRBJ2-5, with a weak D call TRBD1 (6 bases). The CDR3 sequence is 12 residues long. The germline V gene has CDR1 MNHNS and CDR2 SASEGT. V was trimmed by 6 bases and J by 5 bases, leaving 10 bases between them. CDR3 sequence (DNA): TGTGCCAGCAGCGGGACAAAGGAGACCCAGTACTTC. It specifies CASSGTKETQYF.

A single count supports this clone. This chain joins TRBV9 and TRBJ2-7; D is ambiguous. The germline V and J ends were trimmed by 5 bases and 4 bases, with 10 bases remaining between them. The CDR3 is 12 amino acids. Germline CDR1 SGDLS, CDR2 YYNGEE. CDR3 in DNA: TGTGCCAGCAGTTTCGACGGGTACGAGCAGTACTTC. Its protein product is CASSFDGYEQYF.

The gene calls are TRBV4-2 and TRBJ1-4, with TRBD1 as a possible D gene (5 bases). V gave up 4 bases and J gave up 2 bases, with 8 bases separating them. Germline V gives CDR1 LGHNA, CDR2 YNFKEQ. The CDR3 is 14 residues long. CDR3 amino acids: CASSPEGTNEKLFF. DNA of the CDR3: TGTGCCAGCAGCCCTGAGGGGACTAATGAAAAACTGTTTTTT.

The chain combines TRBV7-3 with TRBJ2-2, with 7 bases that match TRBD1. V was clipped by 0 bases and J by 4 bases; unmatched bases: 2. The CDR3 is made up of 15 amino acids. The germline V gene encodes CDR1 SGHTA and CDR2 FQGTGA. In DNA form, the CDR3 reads TGTGCCAGCAGCTTAACAGACAGGGTCACCGGGGAGCTGTTTTTT. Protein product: CASSLTDRVTGELFF.

The CDR3 DNA reads TGTGCCAGCAGCTTAGAAGCGGGGTTTTCCTACGAGCAGTACTTC. This translates into CASSLEAGFSYEQYF. The chain employs TRBV7-2 and TRBJ2-7, with 7 nucleotides matching TRBD2. This CDR3 comprises 15 residues. Germline CDR1 is SGHTA and CDR2 is FQGNSA. After removal of 1 base from V and 1 base from J, the junction contained 4 bases not matched to a gene.

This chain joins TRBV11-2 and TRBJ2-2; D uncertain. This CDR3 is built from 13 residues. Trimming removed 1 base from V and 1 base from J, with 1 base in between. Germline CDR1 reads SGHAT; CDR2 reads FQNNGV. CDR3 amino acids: CASSLVNTGELFF. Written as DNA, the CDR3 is TGTGCCAGCAGCTTAGTGAACACCGGGGAGCTGTTTTTT.

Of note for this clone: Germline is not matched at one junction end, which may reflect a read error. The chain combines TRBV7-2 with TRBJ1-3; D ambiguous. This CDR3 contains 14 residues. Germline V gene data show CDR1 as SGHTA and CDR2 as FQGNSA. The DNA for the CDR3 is TGTGCCAGCAGCTTAGACCCCTCTGGAAACACCATGTATTTT. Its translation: CASSLDPSGNTMYF.

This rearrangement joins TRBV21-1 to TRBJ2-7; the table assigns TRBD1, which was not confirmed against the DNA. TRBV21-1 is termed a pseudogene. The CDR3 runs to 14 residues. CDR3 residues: CASSKQETHYEQYF. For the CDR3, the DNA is TGTGCCAGCAGCAAACAGGAAACACACTACGAGCAGTACTTC.